The present TCR beta chain was sequenced within a study of T-cell reconstitution after alpha-beta-depleted transplantation in children. The authors prepared the TCRbeta library with unique molecular identifiers. TCRdb reprocessed the PCR reads via MiXCR and lists one record per CDR3 protein. The sample has about 460,000 distinct CDR3 sequences, about 12% seen once. In germline, CDR1 is SQVTM, CDR2 ANQGSEA. Trimming stripped 2 bases from V and 3 bases from J, with 12 bases between. The CDR3 has 14 residues. This clonotype showed up just a few times. The chain links TRBV29-1 to TRBJ2-3; D possibly corresponds to TRBD2 (6 bases). This clonotype originated in a human donor who donated a stem cell graft to a child with combined immunodeficiency. Sequenced material: PBMCs from the stem cell graft donor, taken from the stem cell graft. The CDR3 nucleotides are TGCAGCGTTGAACCCGGACTACAAACAGATACGCAGTATTTT. This codes for CSVEPGLQTDTQYF.